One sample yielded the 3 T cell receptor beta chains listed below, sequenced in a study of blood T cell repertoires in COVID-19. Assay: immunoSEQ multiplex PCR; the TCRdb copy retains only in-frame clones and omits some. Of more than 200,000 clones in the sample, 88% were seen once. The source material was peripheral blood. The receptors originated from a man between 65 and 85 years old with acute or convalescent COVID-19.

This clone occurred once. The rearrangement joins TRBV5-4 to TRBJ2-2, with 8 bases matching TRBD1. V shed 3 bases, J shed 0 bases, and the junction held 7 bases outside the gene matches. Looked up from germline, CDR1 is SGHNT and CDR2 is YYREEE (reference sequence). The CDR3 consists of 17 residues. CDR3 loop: CASSWGTGSANTGELFF. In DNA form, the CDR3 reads TGTGCCAGCAGCTGGGGGACAGGCAGCGCGAACACCGGGGAGCTGTTTTTT.

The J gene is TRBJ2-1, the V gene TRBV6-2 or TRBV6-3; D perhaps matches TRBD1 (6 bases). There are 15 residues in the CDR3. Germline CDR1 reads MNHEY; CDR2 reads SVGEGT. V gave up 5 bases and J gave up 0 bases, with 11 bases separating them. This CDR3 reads CASSKGVSSYNEQFF. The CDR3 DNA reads TGTGCCAGCAGTAAGGGGGTCAGCTCCTACAATGAGCAGTTCTTC.

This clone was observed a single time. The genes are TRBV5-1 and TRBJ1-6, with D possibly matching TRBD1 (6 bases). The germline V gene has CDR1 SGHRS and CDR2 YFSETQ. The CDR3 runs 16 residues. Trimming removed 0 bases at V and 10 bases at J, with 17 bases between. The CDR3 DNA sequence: TGCGCCAGCAGCTTGGTATACAGGGAATTGGGGTCACCCCTCCACTTT. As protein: CASSLVYRELGSPLHF.